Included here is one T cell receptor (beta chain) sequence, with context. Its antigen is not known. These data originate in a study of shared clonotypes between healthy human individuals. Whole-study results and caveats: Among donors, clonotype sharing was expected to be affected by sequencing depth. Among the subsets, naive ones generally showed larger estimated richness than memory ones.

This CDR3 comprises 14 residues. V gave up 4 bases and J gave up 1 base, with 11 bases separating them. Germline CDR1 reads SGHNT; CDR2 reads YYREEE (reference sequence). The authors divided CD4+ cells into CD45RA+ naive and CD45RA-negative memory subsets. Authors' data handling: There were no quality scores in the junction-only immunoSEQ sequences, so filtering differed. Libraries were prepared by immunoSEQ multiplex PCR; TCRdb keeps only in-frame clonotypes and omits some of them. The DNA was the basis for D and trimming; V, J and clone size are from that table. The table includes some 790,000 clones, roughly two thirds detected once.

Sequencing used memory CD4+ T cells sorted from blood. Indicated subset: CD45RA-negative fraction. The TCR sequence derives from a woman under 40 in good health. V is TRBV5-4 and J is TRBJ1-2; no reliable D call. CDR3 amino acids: CASSPGSLNYGYTF. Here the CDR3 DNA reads TGTGCCAGCAGCCCAGGAAGTCTTAACTATGGCTACACCTTC.